The 30 T cell receptor beta chains below all came from one sample that was sequenced in a study of graft-versus-host responses after intestinal transplantation. Their cognate antigens are unknown. The data were produced by immunoSEQ multiplex PCR, yet TCRdb's version contains in-frame clones alone and is incomplete. This sample has more than 100,000 clones, with 93% found just once. Sequencing was performed on unstimulated CD8+ T cells sorted from spleen or lymph node cells, taken before intestinal transplant. All receptors derive from a human donor who received an intestinal transplant.

The chain uses TRBV10-3 and TRBJ2-5, with a tentative D call TRBD1 (6 bases). This CDR3 contains 13 residues. Germline CDR1 reads ENHRY; CDR2 reads SYGVKD. V shed 11 bases and J shed 5 bases, with 18 bases lying between them. Here the CDR3 DNA reads TGTGCCTGCTCCGGGACAACGAGGGAGACCCAGTACTTC. This codes for CACSGTTRETQYF.

As to this clone: Within the sample, other DNA sequences also encode this same CDR3. J is TRBJ2-7 and V is TRBV29-1; no firm D call. CDR1 and CDR2 (germline): SQVTM, ANQGSEA. The CDR3 sequence is 11 residues long. Trimming cost V 2 bases and J 4 bases, with 6 bases left between them. CDR3: CSVESGYEQYF. The DNA for the CDR3 is TGCAGCGTTGAATCGGGTTACGAGCAGTACTTC.

The genes are TRBV7-2 and TRBJ2-1; TRBD2 agrees at 12 bases. This CDR3 contains 14 residues. The V segment lost 4 bases and the J segment 8 bases; nucleotides outside the gene matches: 3. Germline assignment: CDR1 SGHTA and CDR2 FQGNSA. The CDR3 loop reads CASSWTSGDYEQFF. The CDR3 DNA is TGTGCCAGCAGCTGGACTAGCGGGGACTATGAGCAGTTCTTC.

For the CDR3, the DNA is TGTGCCAGCAGCGCACAAGGGGTTCCCTACGAGCAGTACTTC. Protein product: CASSAQGVPYEQYF. V is TRBV7-9 and J is TRBJ2-7, with D possibly TRBD1 on 5 matching bases. From germline, CDR1 is SEHNR and CDR2 FQNEAQ (reference sequence). V was clipped by 5 bases and J by 2 bases, with 13 bases between them. The CDR3 is made up of 14 amino acids.

The rearrangement joins TRBV27 to TRBJ2-7; 7 bases fit TRBD2. CDR1 MNHEY and CDR2 SMNVEV come from the germline V gene (reference sequence). J lost 2 bases, V lost 4 bases, and 8 bases had no gene match. The CDR3 extends over 15 amino acids. The CDR3 sequence: CASSSLAGLPYEQYF. The CDR3 nucleotides are TGTGCCAGCAGTTCCCTTGCGGGACTACCCTACGAGCAGTACTTC.

V gene TRBV6-1 combines with J gene TRBJ1-1; TRBD1 agrees at 7 bases. The V gene end was trimmed by 8 bases and the J gene end by 8 bases; junction bases not matched to a gene: 5. CDR1 MNHNS and CDR2 SASEGT come from the germline V gene. CDR3 length: 11 amino acids. Here the CDR3 DNA reads TGTGCCAGCTTGGCAGGGGGGGAAGCTTTCTTT. Its protein product is CASLAGGEAFF.

V is TRBV6-5 and J is TRBJ2-7, with D perhaps assigned TRBD1 or TRBD2 (5 bases each). The V end was cut by 6 bases, the J end by 7 bases, with 16 bases between. CDR3 length: 13 amino acids. Germline lookup yields CDR1 MNHEY and CDR2 SVGAGI. CDR3 protein: CASSLNPGLEQYF. For the CDR3, the DNA is TGTGCCAGCAGCCTCAACCCGGGGCTAGAGCAGTACTTC.

The chain combines TRBV4-2 with TRBJ1-3; unclear D gene. In germline, CDR1 is LGHNA, CDR2 YNFKEQ. V was cut by 2 bases and J by 0 bases, with 14 bases left in between. CDR3 length: 17 amino acids. CDR3 sequence reads: CASSQTPQVLSGNTIYF. DNA of the CDR3: TGTGCCAGCAGCCAAACCCCGCAGGTCCTCTCTGGAAACACCATATATTTT.

This chain connects TRBV5-5 to TRBJ1-1; D remains unclear. Trimming removed 6 bases from V and 4 bases from J, with 7 bases in between. CDR1 is SGHKS, CDR2 YYEKEE, per germline (reference sequence). The CDR3 length is 11 residues. The CDR3 is CASNSPTEAFF. CDR3 in DNA: TGTGCCAGCAACTCTCCCACTGAAGCTTTCTTT.

The chain has TRBV6-5 and TRBJ1-3, with D possibly being TRBD1 (5 bases). Trimming stripped 6 bases from V and 4 bases from J, with 13 bases between. Looked up from germline, CDR1 is MNHEY and CDR2 is SVGAGI. This CDR3 contains 14 residues. CDR3 sequence (DNA): TGTGCCAGCAGAGATCAGGGCTACGGAAACACCATATATTTT. Translated, it gives CASRDQGYGNTIYF.

The genes are TRBV11-3 and TRBJ1-2, with D tentatively TRBD1 (5 bases). Germline CDR1 is SGHNT and CDR2 is YENEEA. V lost 1 base, J lost 3 bases, and 12 bases lay in between. The CDR3 totals 15 residues. The DNA of the CDR3 is TGTGCCAGCAGCTTAGCCCCGGGGCCCTACTATGGCTACACCTTC. Translated, it gives CASSLAPGPYYGYTF.

The rearrangement links TRBV4-1 to TRBJ1-5, with no clear D. Germline assignment: CDR1 MGHRA and CDR2 YSYEKL. The CDR3 covers 13 residues. Trimming shortened V by 0 bases and J by 7 bases, and 7 bases separated the two germline ends. CDR3 DNA: TGCGCCAGCAGCCAAGATCCGGGGCAGCCCCAGCATTTT. Translated: CASSQDPGQPQHF.

V gene TRBV2 combines with J gene TRBJ1-5; D is undetermined. CDR3 size: 13 residues. Germline V lookup: CDR1 SNHLY, CDR2 FYNNEI. The V end lost 3 bases, the J end lost 7 bases, and 10 bases lay between the germline ends. CDR3 residues: CASSEGWGQPQHF. CDR3 bases: TGTGCCAGCAGTGAGGGGTGGGGACAGCCCCAGCATTTT.

The chain links TRBV10-2 to TRBJ2-5; D gene ambiguous. This CDR3 has 14 amino acids. Between the trimmed V and J ends, which lost 5 bases and 0 bases, there was a span of 10 bases. Germline loops: CDR1 WSHSY, CDR2 SAAADI. Here the CDR3 reads CASSIDSYQETQYF. In DNA form, the CDR3 reads TGCGCCAGCAGTATAGACTCGTACCAAGAGACCCAGTACTTC.

The genes are TRBV27 and TRBJ2-7; D may be TRBD1 (5 bases). Per germline, CDR1 MNHEY and CDR2 SMNVEV (reference sequence). The CDR3 is 13 residues long. V gave up 2 bases and J gave up 5 bases, with 10 bases separating them. CDR3 in DNA: TGTGCCAGCAGTTTAGCAGGGATCCACGAGCAGTACTTC. This codes for CASSLAGIHEQYF.

J is TRBJ1-6 and V is TRBV14, with no clear D. The CDR3 contains 17 residues. Trimming took 0 bases from V and 7 from J, leaving 16 bases between them. Germline assignment: CDR1 SGHDN and CDR2 FVKESK. This chain's CDR3 is CASSQEEGGQTNSPLHF. The DNA for the CDR3 is TGTGCCAGCAGCCAAGAGGAGGGCGGGCAGACGAATTCACCCCTCCACTTT.

The gene calls are TRBV7-8 and TRBJ1-6; 9 bases are a match to TRBD1. The CDR3 runs 16 residues. Germline V gene sequence: CDR1 SGHVS, CDR2 FQNEAQ. V lost 4 bases and J lost 6; bases outside the gene matches: 7. This CDR3 is CASSSGTGLLNSPLHF. Here the CDR3 DNA reads TGTGCCAGCAGCTCAGGGACAGGGCTCCTTAATTCACCCCTCCACTTT.

The rearrangement uses TRBV27 and TRBJ1-3; D not resolved. Looked up from germline, CDR1 is MNHEY and CDR2 is SMNVEV (reference sequence). The CDR3 has 14 residues. Trimming cost V 2 bases and J 2 bases, with 7 bases left between them. The CDR3 loop is CASSLGGTGNTIYF. The CDR3 region has the DNA TGTGCCAGCAGTTTAGGCGGAACTGGAAACACCATATATTTT.

The chain joins TRBV9 to TRBJ2-7; 11 bases are shared with TRBD2. Trimming at V came to 3 bases and at J to 1 base, leaving 3 bases not matched to a gene. In germline, CDR1 is SGDLS, CDR2 YYNGEE. The CDR3 spans 15 residues. The DNA of the CDR3 is TGTGCCAGCAGCGGCGGACTAGCGGGTTCCTACGAGCAGTACTTC. Protein product: CASSGGLAGSYEQYF.

The V and J genes are TRBV9 and TRBJ2-1; 8 bases line up with TRBD2. The trim removed 4 bases at V and 4 bases at J, leaving 10 bases unmatched. The CDR3 consists of 16 residues. CDR1 is SGDLS and CDR2 is YYNGEE in the germline V gene. This CDR3 is CASSSGVLAGYNEQFF. Written as DNA, the CDR3 is TGTGCCAGCAGCTCGGGGGTTTTAGCGGGGTACAATGAGCAGTTCTTC.

This chain links TRBV10-2 with TRBJ1-3, with D uncertain. Germline V gives CDR1 WSHSY, CDR2 SAAADI. Trimming took off 6 bases at V and 0 bases at J, with 12 bases between the two ends. This CDR3 contains 15 residues. The CDR3 region has the DNA TGCGCCAGCAGCGCGAGTGGTCTCTCTGGAAACACCATATATTTT. Its translation: CASSASGLSGNTIYF.

V usage is TRBV7-8 and J usage is TRBJ2-1; tentative D call: TRBD2 (5 bases). Germline V CDR1 and CDR2: SGHVS, FQNEAQ. Trimming removed 5 bases from V and 8 bases from J, with 13 bases in between. CDR3 length: 13 amino acids. This CDR3 is CASSPGVAYEQFF. As DNA, the CDR3 is TGTGCCAGCAGCCCAGGTGTAGCGTATGAGCAGTTCTTC. The full variable domain, its missing parts supplied by reference TRBV7-8 and TRBJ2-1, is GAGVSQSPRYKVAKRGQDVALRCDPISGHVSLFWYQQALGQGPEFLTYFQNEAQLDKSGLPSDRFFAERPEGSVSTLKIQRTQQEDSAVYLCASSPGVAYEQFFGPGTRLTVL.

V is TRBV11-2 and J is TRBJ1-2; D is undetermined. This CDR3 has 12 residues. V dropped 3 bases and J dropped 3 bases, with 5 bases sitting between them. The germline V gene encodes CDR1 SGHAT and CDR2 FQNNGV. The CDR3 region has the DNA TGTGCCAGCAGCTTGGATGACTATGGCTACACCTTC. Its translation is CASSLDDYGYTF.

V usage is TRBV4-1 and J usage is TRBJ2-7; TRBD1 matches at 10 bases. The germline V gene encodes CDR1 MGHRA and CDR2 YSYEKL. The CDR3 totals 15 residues. With V trimmed by 2 bases and J by 2 bases, 3 bases remained unmatched. CDR3 bases: TGCGCCAGCAGCCAACTGACAGGGGGCCCCTACGAGCAGTACTTC. Protein sequence: CASSQLTGGPYEQYF.

The chain carries TRBV5-1 and TRBJ1-2; no clear D. Looked up from germline, CDR1 is SGHRS and CDR2 is YFSETQ. The CDR3 has 13 amino acids. Trimming left V 5 bases short and J 4 bases short, with 12 bases between. The CDR3 loop reads CASRDTVSYGYTF. The CDR3 coding sequence is TGCGCCAGCAGGGATACAGTCTCCTATGGCTACACCTTC.

Only one count was recorded for this clone. The V and J genes are TRBV29-1 and TRBJ2-7; tentative D call: TRBD1 (6 bases). Germline V gene data show CDR1 as SQVTM and CDR2 as ANQGSEA. V was trimmed by 7 bases and J by 1 base, leaving 11 bases between them. This CDR3 is 12 amino acids long. The CDR3 DNA reads TGCAGCGCCTTGACAGGTTCCTACGAGCAGTACTTC. This gives the protein CSALTGSYEQYF.

The chain uses TRBV30 and TRBJ1-5, with D uncertain. The CDR3 extends over 14 amino acids. From germline, CDR1 is GTSNPN and CDR2 SVGIG (reference sequence). Deletions cut 0 bases from V and 4 bases from J, with 10 bases between. The CDR3 region is CAWSVGSLNQPQHF. DNA of the CDR3: TGTGCCTGGAGTGTGGGCAGCCTAAATCAGCCCCAGCATTTT.

The chain uses TRBV5-6 and TRBJ2-2, with D possibly TRBD2 on 5 matching bases. CDR3 size: 13 residues. Germline V gene sequence: CDR1 SGHDT, CDR2 YYEEEE. The V end lost 1 base, the J end lost 7 bases, and 8 bases lay between the germline ends. This chain's CDR3 is CASSLRGNGELFF. The CDR3 coding sequence is TGTGCCAGCAGCTTGAGAGGGAACGGGGAGCTGTTTTTT.

The J gene is TRBJ2-7, the V gene TRBV27, with 7 bases aligning to TRBD1. The trim removed 6 bases at V and 5 bases at J, leaving 10 bases unmatched. Germline CDR1 reads MNHEY; CDR2 reads SMNVEV (reference sequence). This CDR3 has 14 amino acids. CDR3 in DNA: TGTGCCAGCAGATTGGATACAGGGGTCAACGAGCAGTACTTC. Translating gives CASRLDTGVNEQYF.

Details on this clone: Distinct nucleotide sequences in the sample also encode this CDR3. The chain has TRBV19 and TRBJ2-7; D call uncertain. Germline V gene lookup returns CDR1 LNHDA and CDR2 SQIVND (reference sequence). CDR3 length: 12 amino acids. V was shortened by 4 bases and J by 2 bases, with 6 bases between the two germline ends. The CDR3: CASSTGPYEQYF. The DNA for the CDR3 is TGTGCCAGTAGTACCGGACCCTACGAGCAGTACTTC.